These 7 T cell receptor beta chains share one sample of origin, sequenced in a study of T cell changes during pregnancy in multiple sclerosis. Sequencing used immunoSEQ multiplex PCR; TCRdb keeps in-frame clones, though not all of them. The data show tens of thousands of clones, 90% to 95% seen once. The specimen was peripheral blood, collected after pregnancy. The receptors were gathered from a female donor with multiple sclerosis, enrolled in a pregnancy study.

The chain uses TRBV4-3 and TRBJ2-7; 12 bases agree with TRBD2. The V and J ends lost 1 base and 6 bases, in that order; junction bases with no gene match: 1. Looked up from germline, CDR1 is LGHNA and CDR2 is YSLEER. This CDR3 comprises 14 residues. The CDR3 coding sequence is TGCGCCAGCAGCCAAGGACTAGCGGGGGTCGAGCAGTACTTC. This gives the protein CASSQGLAGVEQYF.

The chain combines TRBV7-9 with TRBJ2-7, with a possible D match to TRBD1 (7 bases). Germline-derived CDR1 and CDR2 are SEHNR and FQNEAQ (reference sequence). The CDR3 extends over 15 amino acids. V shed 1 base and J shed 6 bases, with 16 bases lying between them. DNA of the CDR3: TGTGCCAGCAGCTTAGGTGCCCCTCAGGGGGGCGAGCAGTACTTC. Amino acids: CASSLGAPQGGEQYF. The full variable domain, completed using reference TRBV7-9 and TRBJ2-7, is DTGVSQNPRHKITKRGQNVTFRCDPISEHNRLYWYRQTLGQGPEFLTYFQNEAQLEKSRLLSDRFSAERPKGSFSTLEIQRTEQGDSAMYLCASSLGAPQGGEQYFGPGTRLTVT.

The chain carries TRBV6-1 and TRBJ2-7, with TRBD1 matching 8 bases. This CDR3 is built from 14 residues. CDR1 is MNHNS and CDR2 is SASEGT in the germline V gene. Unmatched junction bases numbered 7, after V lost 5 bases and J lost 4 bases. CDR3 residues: CASSPQGAGYEQYF. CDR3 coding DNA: TGTGCCAGCAGTCCCCAGGGGGCGGGGTACGAGCAGTACTTC.

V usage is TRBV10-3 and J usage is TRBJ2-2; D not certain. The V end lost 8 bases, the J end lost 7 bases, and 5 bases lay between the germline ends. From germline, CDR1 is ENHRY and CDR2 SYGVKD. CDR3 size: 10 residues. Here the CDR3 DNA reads TGTGCCATCGGTAGCGGGGAGCTGTTTTTT. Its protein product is CAIGSGELFF.

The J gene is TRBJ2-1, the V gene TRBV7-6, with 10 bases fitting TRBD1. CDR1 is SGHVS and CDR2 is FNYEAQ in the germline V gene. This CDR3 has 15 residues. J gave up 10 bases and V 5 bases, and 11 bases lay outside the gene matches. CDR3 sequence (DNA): TGTGCCAGCAGCGAGGGCGGGACAGGGGTTTCGGAGCAGTTCTTC. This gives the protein CASSEGGTGVSEQFF. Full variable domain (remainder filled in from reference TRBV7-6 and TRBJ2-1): GAGVSQSPRYKVTKRGQDVALRCDPISGHVSLYWYRQALGQGPEFLTYFNYEAQQDKSGLPNDRFSAERPEGSISTLTIQRTEQRDSAMYRCASSEGGTGVSEQFFGPGTRLTVL.

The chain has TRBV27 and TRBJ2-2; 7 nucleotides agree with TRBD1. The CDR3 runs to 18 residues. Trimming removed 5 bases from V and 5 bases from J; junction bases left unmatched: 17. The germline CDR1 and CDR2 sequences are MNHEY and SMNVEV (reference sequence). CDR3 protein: CASSTSRTGNFRTGELFF. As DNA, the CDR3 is TGTGCCAGCAGTACCTCCCGGACAGGCAATTTTCGTACCGGGGAGCTGTTTTTT.

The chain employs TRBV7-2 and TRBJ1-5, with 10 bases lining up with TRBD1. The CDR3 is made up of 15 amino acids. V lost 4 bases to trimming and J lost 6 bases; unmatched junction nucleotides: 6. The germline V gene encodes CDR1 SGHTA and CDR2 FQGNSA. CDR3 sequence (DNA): TGTGCCAGCAGCTCTGGACAGGGGGGGTTTCAGCCCCAGCATTTT. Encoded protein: CASSSGQGGFQPQHF.